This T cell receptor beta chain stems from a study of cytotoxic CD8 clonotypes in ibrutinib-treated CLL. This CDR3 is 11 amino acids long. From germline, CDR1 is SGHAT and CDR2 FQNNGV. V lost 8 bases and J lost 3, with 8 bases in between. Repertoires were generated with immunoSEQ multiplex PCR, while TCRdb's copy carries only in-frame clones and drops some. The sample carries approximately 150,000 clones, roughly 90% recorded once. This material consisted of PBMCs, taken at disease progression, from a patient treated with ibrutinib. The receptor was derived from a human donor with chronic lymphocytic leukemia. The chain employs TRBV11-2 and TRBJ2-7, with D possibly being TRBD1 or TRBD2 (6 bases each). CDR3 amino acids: CASGGHYEQYF. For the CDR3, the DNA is TGTGCCAGCGGGGGGCACTACGAGCAGTACTTC.